This T cell receptor beta chain stems from a study of T-cell reconstitution after alpha-beta-depleted transplantation in children (dated by TCRdb to between 2015 and 2016). With regard to the full study: T-cell immune reconstitution after TCRalphabeta/CD19-depleted allogeneic hematopoietic cell transplantation in children was quantitatively tracked in the study by means of TCR repertoire profiling. What the authors observed across the whole study: In some patients, the high TCRbeta diversity seen at day 60 was put down to recipient T cells and intrathymic progenitors that had survived conditioning. Hyperexpanded clone frequencies declined over subsequent months; after one year, T-cell counts and TCRbeta diversity were mostly attributed to newly produced T cells. The apparently early alphabetaT-cell count recovery about two months after transplant was reportedly dependent on only several hundred rapidly expanded clones derived from non-depleted graft cells.

Comments on this clonotype: Its target antigen remains unknown. Per-nucleotide qualities are absent, and no much larger clonotype sits a single base away.

The treatment or condition label, read with the paper, signifies: allogeneic hematopoietic cell transplantation with graft depleted of TCRalphabeta T cells and CD19 B cells. Transplant recipients were children who received TCRalphabeta/CD19-depleted allogeneic hematopoietic cell grafts. The germline V and J ends show losses of 0 bases and 13 bases respectively, and no gene match explains 5 bases of the junction. The CDR3 holds 13 amino acids from the cysteine to the phenylalanine. The kept DNA is CDR3 alone, 39 bases in frame from the first base. Reading the germline V gene gives CDR1 SGHAT and CDR2 FQNNGV. The method behind the library was PCR. Instrument on record: Illumina HiSeq 2500. TCR library preparation used molecular barcoding, with unique molecular identifiers applied to normalize quantification of the TCRbeta repertoire. TCRdb reprocessed the public reads (quality trimming at Q25 with fastp, clone calling with MiXCR) and kept in-frame beta chains. Merged by CDR3 protein, the rows form single entries marked with the most common genes and DNA. In all, the sample holds some 840,000 distinct CDR3 sequences, and approximately 15% of those were seen once. The ten largest account for approximately 5% of the sample.

In this chain, TRBV11-2 is recombined with TRBJ1-1; TRBD1 lines up with 10 middle nucleotides. The sequence was obtained from a male patient under 18 who had a stem cell transplant for acute lymphoblastic leukemia, so the T cells may come from the graft donor. Source: PBMCs, mostly from graft donor cells, taken 360 days after TCRalphabeta/CD19-depleted stem cell transplant. This receptor has the CDR3 CASSLDPGQGGFF. The DNA sequence follows: TGTGCCAGCAGCTTAGACCCAGGACAGGGGGGTTTCTTT.